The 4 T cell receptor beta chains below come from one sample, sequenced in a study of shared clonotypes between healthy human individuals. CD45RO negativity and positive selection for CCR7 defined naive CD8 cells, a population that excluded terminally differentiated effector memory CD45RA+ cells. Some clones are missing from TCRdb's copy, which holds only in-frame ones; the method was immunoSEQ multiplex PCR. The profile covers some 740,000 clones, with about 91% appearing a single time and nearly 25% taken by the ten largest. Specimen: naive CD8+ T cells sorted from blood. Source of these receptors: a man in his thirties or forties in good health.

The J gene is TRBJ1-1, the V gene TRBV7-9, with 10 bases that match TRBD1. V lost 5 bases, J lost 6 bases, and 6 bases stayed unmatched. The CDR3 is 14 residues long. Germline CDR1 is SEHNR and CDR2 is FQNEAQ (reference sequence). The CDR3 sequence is CASSDRDRGPEAFF. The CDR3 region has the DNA TGTGCCAGCAGCGACCGGGACAGGGGCCCTGAAGCTTTCTTT.

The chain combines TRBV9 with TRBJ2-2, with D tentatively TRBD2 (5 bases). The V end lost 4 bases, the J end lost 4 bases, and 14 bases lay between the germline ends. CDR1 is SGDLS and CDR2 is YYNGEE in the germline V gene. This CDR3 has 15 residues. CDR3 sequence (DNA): TGTGCCAGCAGCCCCCCTGACCGGGGCACCGGGGAGCTGTTTTTT. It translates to CASSPPDRGTGELFF.

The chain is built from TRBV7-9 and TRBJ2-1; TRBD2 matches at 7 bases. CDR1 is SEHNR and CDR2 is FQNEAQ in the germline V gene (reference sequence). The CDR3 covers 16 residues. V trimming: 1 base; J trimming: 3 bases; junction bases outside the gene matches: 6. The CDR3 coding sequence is TGTGCCAGCAGCTTAGTTAAGGCGGGGGACTACAATGAGCAGTTCTTC. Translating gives CASSLVKAGDYNEQFF.

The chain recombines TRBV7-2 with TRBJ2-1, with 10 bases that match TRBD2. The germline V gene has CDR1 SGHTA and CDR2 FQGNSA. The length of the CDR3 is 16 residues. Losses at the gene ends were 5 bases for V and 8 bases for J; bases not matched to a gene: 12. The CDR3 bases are TGTGCCAGCAGCCATCTAGCGGGAGAACCACCGGATGAGCAGTTCTTC. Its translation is CASSHLAGEPPDEQFF.